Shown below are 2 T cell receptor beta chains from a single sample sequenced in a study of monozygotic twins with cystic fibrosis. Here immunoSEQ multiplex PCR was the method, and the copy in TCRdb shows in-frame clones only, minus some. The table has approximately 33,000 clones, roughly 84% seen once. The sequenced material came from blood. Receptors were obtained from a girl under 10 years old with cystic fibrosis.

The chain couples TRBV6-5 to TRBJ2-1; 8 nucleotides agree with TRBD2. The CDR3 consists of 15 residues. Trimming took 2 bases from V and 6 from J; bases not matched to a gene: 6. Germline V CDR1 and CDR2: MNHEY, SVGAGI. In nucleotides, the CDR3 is TGTGCCAGCAGTTACGCCGGGACTAGAATCAATGAGCAGTTCTTC. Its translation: CASSYAGTRINEQFF.

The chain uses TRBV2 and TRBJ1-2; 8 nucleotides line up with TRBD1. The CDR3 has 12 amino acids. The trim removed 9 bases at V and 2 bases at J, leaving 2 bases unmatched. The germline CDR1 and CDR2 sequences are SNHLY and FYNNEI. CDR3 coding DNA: TGTGCCAGTGGGGACAGGAACTATGGCTACACCTTC. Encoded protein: CASGDRNYGYTF.